The 14 T cell receptor beta chains below were found in one sample sequenced in a study of PD-L1 blockade in urothelial cancer. Time point noted: peripheral blood 6 weeks after treatment start. Clones were sequenced by immunoSEQ multiplex PCR, and TCRdb holds only the in-frame ones, with some missing. The sample lists about 36,000 clones; about four fifths were seen once. The material was PBMCs, obtained around atezolizumab (anti-PD-L1) treatment. Receptors originate from a middle-aged man with urothelial cancer.

The chain employs TRBV6-5 and TRBJ1-1; D gene ambiguous. Germline V gene sequence: CDR1 MNHEY, CDR2 SVGAGI. The CDR3 totals 12 residues. The ends were cut back, 8 bases at V and 5 bases at J, with 12 bases in the middle. The CDR3 DNA reads TGTGCCAGCTATAGGGAGGGTACTGAAGCTTTCTTT. Translated: CASYREGTEAFF.

This clone occurred once. This chain links TRBV2 with TRBJ2-5; the D gene is possibly TRBD1 (6 bases). The CDR3 is 13 residues long. V was shortened by 5 bases and J by 4 bases, with 11 bases between the two germline ends. Germline CDR1 reads SNHLY; CDR2 reads FYNNEI. The CDR3 protein is CASSNQGIETQYF. The CDR3 DNA follows: TGTGCCAGCAGTAATCAGGGGATAGAGACCCAGTACTTC.

J is TRBJ1-4 and V is TRBV5-1; perhaps TRBD1 as D (6 bases). In germline, CDR1 is SGHRS, CDR2 YFSETQ. This CDR3 has 16 amino acids. Trimming cost V 3 bases and J 5 bases, with 17 bases left between them. The CDR3 region has the DNA TGCGCCAGCAGCTCATTATCGACAGGCGGAAATGAAAAACTGTTTTTT. It yields the protein CASSSLSTGGNEKLFF.

This clone was detected a few times. This sequence joins TRBV30 and TRBJ2-3; D is undetermined. V shed 1 base and J shed 7 bases, with 9 bases lying between them. CDR3 length: 12 residues. Per the germline V gene, CDR1 is GTSNPN and CDR2 is SVGIG (reference sequence). CDR3 bases: TGTGCCTGGAGTGCCCCCTTATATACGCAGTATTTT. Its protein product is CAWSAPLYTQYF.

The chain has TRBV7-3 and TRBJ1-2, with 7 positions matching TRBD1. This CDR3 has 17 residues. Germline CDR1 SGHTA, CDR2 FQGTGA. Trimming took 5 bases from V and 4 from J; bases not matched to a gene: 16. The DNA of the CDR3 is TGTGCCAGCAGCCTCGAAGGGGGCATGGGAAGCAGCTATGGCTACACCTTC. It is translated as CASSLEGGMGSSYGYTF. Based on the CDR3 plus reference TRBV7-3 and TRBJ1-2, the full variable domain is GAGVSQTPSNKVTEKGKYVELRCDPISGHTALYWYRQSLGQGPEFLIYFQGTGAADDSGLPNDRFFAVRPEGSVSTLKIQRTERGDSAVYLCASSLEGGMGSSYGYTFGSGTRLTVV.

The V gene is TRBV7-2, the J gene TRBJ2-7; tentative D call: TRBD2 (7 bases). The CDR3 has 15 residues. Germline V gives CDR1 SGHTA, CDR2 FQGNSA. V was shortened by 0 bases and J by 4 bases, with 13 bases between the two germline ends. The CDR3 loop is CASSLAVQGGYEQYF. The DNA of the CDR3 is TGTGCCAGCAGCTTAGCGGTACAGGGAGGGTACGAGCAGTACTTC.

V and J are TRBV7-8 and TRBJ1-4, with D unclear. The germline CDR1 and CDR2 sequences are SGHVS and FQNEAQ. Trimming removed 1 base at V and 4 bases at J, with 7 bases between. The CDR3 spans 14 residues. This chain's CDR3 is CASSLGESNEKLFF. The CDR3 coding sequence is TGTGCCAGCAGCTTAGGGGAGAGTAATGAAAAACTGTTTTTT.

This chain links TRBV28 with TRBJ2-7; 12 bases line up with TRBD2. The V and J ends lost 6 bases and 1 base, in that order; junction bases with no gene match: 16. The CDR3 length is 19 residues. Germline V gene data show CDR1 as MDHEN and CDR2 as SYDVKM. CDR3 loop: CASSTPLSSSGRGSYEQYF. CDR3 nucleotides: TGTGCCAGCAGCACGCCCCTTAGTTCTAGCGGGAGGGGGTCCTACGAGCAGTACTTC.

The chain employs TRBV7-9 and TRBJ2-7; 10 nucleotides agree with TRBD1. V dropped 5 bases and J dropped 11; count of bases not matched to a gene: 6. CDR3 length: 12 residues. The germline gives CDR1 SEHNR, CDR2 FQNEAQ (reference sequence). Here the CDR3 DNA reads TGTGCCAGCAGCCGAGGGACAGGGGCAGAGTACTTC. Its translation is CASSRGTGAEYF.

The chain has TRBV7-2 and TRBJ2-7; D ambiguous. Per the germline V gene, CDR1 is SGHTA and CDR2 is FQGNSA. The CDR3 extends over 14 amino acids. V was trimmed by 0 bases and J by 4 bases, leaving 10 bases between them. The CDR3: CASSLAAQDYEQYF. The DNA of the CDR3 is TGTGCCAGCAGCTTAGCGGCCCAGGATTACGAGCAGTACTTC.

This clone showed up just a few times. The J gene is TRBJ1-1, the V gene TRBV30; D unclear. This CDR3 has 14 residues. In germline, CDR1 is GTSNPN, CDR2 SVGIG (reference sequence). V was pared by 3 bases and J by 8 bases, with 19 bases between. The CDR3 DNA reads as TGTGCCTGGAGCTCGGGTGTACTACTCCCGGAAGCTTTCTTT. This sequence encodes CAWSSGVLLPEAFF.

The V and J genes are TRBV11-2 and TRBJ2-7; 10 nucleotides align to TRBD2. Unmatched junction bases numbered 5, after V lost 5 bases and J lost 4 bases. From germline, CDR1 is SGHAT and CDR2 FQNNGV. This CDR3 comprises 14 residues. CDR3 residues: CASSNLAGAYEQYF. In DNA, the CDR3 is TGTGCCAGCAGCAACCTAGCGGGGGCGTACGAGCAGTACTTC. The full variable domain, rest sourced from reference TRBV11-2 and TRBJ2-7, is EAGVAQSPRYKIIEKRQSVAFWCNPISGHATLYWYQQILGQGPKLLIQFQNNGVVDDSQLPKDRFSAERLKGVDSTLKIQPAKLEDSAVYLCASSNLAGAYEQYFGPGTRLTVT.

V is TRBV9 and J is TRBJ2-5; 7 nucleotides match TRBD2. Germline V gene data show CDR1 as SGDLS and CDR2 as YYNGEE. The CDR3 loop spans 15 amino acids. With 7 bases clipped from V and 1 base from J, the junction kept 10 bases outside the gene matches. Here the CDR3 DNA reads TGTGCCAGCGGCCCCAGCGGGATACCCCAAGAGACCCAGTACTTC. Its protein product is CASGPSGIPQETQYF.

This clone was detected only a few times. The rearrangement joins TRBV5-1 to TRBJ2-2, with 8 bases lining up with TRBD2. There are 15 residues in the CDR3. Germline CDR1 SGHRS, CDR2 YFSETQ. Trimming at V came to 7 bases and at J to 0 bases, leaving 5 bases not matched to a gene. The CDR3 region has the DNA TGCGCCAGCGGTAGACTAGCGACGAACACCGGGGAGCTGTTTTTT. Amino acid sequence: CASGRLATNTGELFF.